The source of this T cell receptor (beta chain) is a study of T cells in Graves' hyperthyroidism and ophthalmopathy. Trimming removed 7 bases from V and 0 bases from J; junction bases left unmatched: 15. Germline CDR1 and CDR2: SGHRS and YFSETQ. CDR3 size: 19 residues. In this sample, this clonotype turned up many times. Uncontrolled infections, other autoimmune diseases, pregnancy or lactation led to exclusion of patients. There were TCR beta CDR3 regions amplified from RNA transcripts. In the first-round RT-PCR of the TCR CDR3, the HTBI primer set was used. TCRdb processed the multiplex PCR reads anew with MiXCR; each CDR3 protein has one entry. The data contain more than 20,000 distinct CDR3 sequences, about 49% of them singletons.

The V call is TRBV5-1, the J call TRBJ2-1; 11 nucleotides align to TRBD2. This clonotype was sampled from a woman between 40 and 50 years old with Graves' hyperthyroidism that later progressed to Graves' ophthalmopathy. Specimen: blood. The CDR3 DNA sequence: TGCGCCAGCTCCAATCCCCTAGCGGGAGGTAGAAGCTCCTACAATGAGCAGTTCTTC. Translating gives CASSNPLAGGRSSYNEQFF.